The rows below give T cell receptor beta chains drawn from one sample of a study of blood T cell repertoires in COVID-19. Profiling relied on immunoSEQ multiplex PCR, and the TCRdb table lists in-frame clones only, not all of them. The data show under 150,000 clones, around 82% seen once. The sample comprised peripheral blood. The origin of the receptors is a woman aged 60-75 years with acute or convalescent COVID-19. Each CDR3 is given without its conserved first and last residue. A D gene is named only where the DNA matches it firmly.

V gene,D gene,J gene,CDR3 protein
TRBV3-1/TRBV3-2,-,TRBJ1-2,ASSRAPRTEGYGYT
TRBV27,-,TRBJ1-4,ASSLGEATNEKLF
TRBV2,TRBD1,TRBJ2-7,ATAGDRGGEQY
TRBV28,-,TRBJ2-5,ASAGSQETQY
TRBV28,-,TRBJ1-3,ASSFWTAGSGNTIY
TRBV7-2,TRBD2,TRBJ2-1,ASSQAGGGYNEQF
TRBV5-1,TRBD1,TRBJ1-1,ASSLASGGMNTEAF
TRBV6-5,TRBD1,TRBJ2-1,ASSIWDRGSYEQF
TRBV7-2,TRBD1,TRBJ2-1,ASSLDSGTGGVEQF
TRBV25-1,TRBD1,TRBJ2-3,ASSPQGAGTDTQY
TRBV12-3/TRBV12-4,TRBD1,TRBJ1-3,ASSRQGTIY
TRBV27,-,TRBJ2-2,ASKGHSNTGELF
TRBV28,-,TRBJ1-2,ATPSSPGRYGYT
TRBV18,TRBD1,TRBJ1-1,ASSLRTLQGARTEAF
TRBV5-6,-,TRBJ1-1,ASSPDNTWAEAF
TRBV6-6,TRBD2,TRBJ2-3,ASSYPTSGSADTQY
TRBV12-2,-,TRBJ2-5,ASRLFAGLAGVAQY